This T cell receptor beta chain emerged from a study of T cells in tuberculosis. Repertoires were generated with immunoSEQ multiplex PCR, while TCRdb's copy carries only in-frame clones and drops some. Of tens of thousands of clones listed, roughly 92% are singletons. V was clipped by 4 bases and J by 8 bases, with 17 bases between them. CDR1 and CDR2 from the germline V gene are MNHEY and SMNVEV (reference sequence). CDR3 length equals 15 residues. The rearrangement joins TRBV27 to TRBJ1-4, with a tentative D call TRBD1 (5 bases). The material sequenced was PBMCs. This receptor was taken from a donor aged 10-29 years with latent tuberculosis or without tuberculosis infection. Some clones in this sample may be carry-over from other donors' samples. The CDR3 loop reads CASSWVGRVQEKLFF. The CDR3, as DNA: TGTGCCAGCAGTTGGGTGGGCAGGGTACAGGAAAAACTGTTTTTT. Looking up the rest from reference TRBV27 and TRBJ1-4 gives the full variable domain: EAQVTQNPRYLITVTGKKLTVTCSQNMNHEYMSWYRQDPGLGLRQIYYSMNVEVTDKGDVPEGYKVSRKEKRNFPLILESPSPNQTSLYFCASSWVGRVQEKLFFGSGTQLSVL.